This record looks at one T cell receptor beta chain sequence and its context. What it binds is unknown. It was RNA transcripts that yielded the amplified TCR beta CDR3 regions. Researchers ran a first-round RT-PCR on the TCR CDR3 using the HTBI primer set. TCRdb reprocessed the multiplex PCR reads via MiXCR and lists one record per CDR3 protein. The data contain 480,000 or so distinct CDR3 sequences, 40% to 50% of them singletons. This sample is drawn from a study of T cells in Graves' hyperthyroidism and ophthalmopathy. General observations from the study: Among thyroid clonotypes expanded above 0.001, most also appeared in blood.

Germline CDR1 SEHNR, CDR2 FQNEAQ (reference sequence). There are 15 residues in the CDR3. V shed 5 bases and J 8 bases; nucleotides not matched to a gene: 13. Any patient presenting with uncontrolled infection, other autoimmune disease, pregnancy or lactation was left out. For the diagnoses, clinical symptoms, serum thyroxine and TRAb, thyroid ultrasound and orbital computed tomography were used. J is TRBJ1-2 and V is TRBV7-9; TRBD1 matches at 8 bases. The source of this sequence is an adult woman with Graves' disease, either hyperthyroidism or ophthalmopathy (not recorded which). Sequencing used peripheral blood or thyroid tissue (not recorded which). The CDR3 bases are TGTGCCAGCAGCCACCGGGACAGGAACTACGAGGGCTACACCTTC. Protein product: CASSHRDRNYEGYTF.